Listed below are T cell receptor beta chains from one sample, sequenced in a study of tumor-infiltrating lymphocytes in localized non-small cell lung cancer. Repertoires were generated with immunoSEQ multiplex PCR, while TCRdb's copy carries only in-frame clones and drops some. The sample has about 10,000 clones, 81% seen once. Sequenced: uninvolved lung tissue not adjacent to the tumor. These receptors were obtained from a human donor with non-small cell lung cancer. CDR3s include the opening cysteine and the closing phenylalanine or tryptophan. Fields, in order: J gene, V gene, D gene, clone size, CDR3 DNA, CDR3 protein. D genes are given only for firm matches. Not every row has a clone size; where given, it reads once, few, many or a size class.

J: TRBJ2-7; V: TRBV5-1; D: TRBD2; size: .; DNA: TGCGCCAGCAGCCACAGGACTAGCGGGACGCAGTACTTC; CDR3: CASSHRTSGTQYF
J: TRBJ1-1; V: TRBV30; D: .; size: .; DNA: TGTGCCTGGACCCCGGGACAAAGAGGAACTGAAGCTTTCTTT; CDR3: CAWTPGQRGTEAFF
J: TRBJ1-4; V: TRBV5-1; D: .; size: .; DNA: TGCGCCAGCAGCTTGCAGGGGCAGGAAAAACTGTTTTTT; CDR3: CASSLQGQEKLFF
J: TRBJ2-1; V: TRBV6-1; D: TRBD2; size: .; DNA: TGTGCCAGCAGGCTTCTAGCGGGAGAAACCGATGAGCAGTTCTTC; CDR3: CASRLLAGETDEQFF
J: TRBJ2-3; V: TRBV2; D: TRBD2; size: .; DNA: TGTGCCAGCAGTGTGACTAGCGGGAATACAGATACGCAGTATTTT; CDR3: CASSVTSGNTDTQYF
J: TRBJ2-1; V: TRBV7-2; D: TRBD2; size: few; DNA: TGTGCCAGCAGCGGGACTAGCAATCCCACCTTTGAGCAGTTCTTC; CDR3: CASSGTSNPTFEQFF
J: TRBJ2-1; V: TRBV29-1; D: .; size: .; DNA: TGCAGCGGAGGGGGGGACTCCTACAATGAGCAGTTCTTC; CDR3: CSGGGDSYNEQFF
J: TRBJ2-4; V: TRBV13; D: .; size: once; DNA: TGTGCCAGCAGCCTATCCCCCTCGACCGGAGACAAAAACATTCAGTACTTC; CDR3: CASSLSPSTGDKNIQYF
J: TRBJ2-5; V: TRBV7-8; D: .; size: once; DNA: TGTGCCAGCAGCTTAGGGGCCAGTATGGGGACCCAGTACTTC; CDR3: CASSLGASMGTQYF
J: TRBJ2-3; V: TRBV5-4; D: .; size: .; DNA: TGTGCCAGCAGCTTGGCCGGGCGGCGCACAGATACGCAGTATTTT; CDR3: CASSLAGRRTDTQYF
J: TRBJ1-5; V: TRBV5-1; D: .; size: .; DNA: TGCGCCAGCAGCCCCGAAGGGCTCCAGCCCCAGCATTTT; CDR3: CASSPEGLQPQHF
J: TRBJ2-3; V: TRBV14; D: TRBD2; size: few; DNA: TGTGCCAGCAGCCAAGAGTACCGAACTAGCGGGAGGGCTGACACAGATACGCAGTATTTT; CDR3: CASSQEYRTSGRADTDTQYF
J: TRBJ1-2; V: TRBV2; D: TRBD1; size: .; DNA: TGTGCCAGCAGTGGGCAGGGGGTCTATGGCTACACCTTC; CDR3: CASSGQGVYGYTF
J: TRBJ2-7; V: TRBV7-2; D: TRBD2; size: .; DNA: TGTGCCAGCAGCACCGGGACTAGCGGGAGAAGGGAGGGGCAGTACTTC; CDR3: CASSTGTSGRREGQYF
J: TRBJ2-6; V: TRBV28; D: .; size: .; DNA: TGTGCCAGCAGTTCAAAGTCCCCGTTCAACGTCCTGACTTTC; CDR3: CASSSKSPFNVLTF
J: TRBJ2-7; V: TRBV27; D: TRBD2; size: .; DNA: TGTGCCAGCAGTTTTTGGAAGCGGGAGCCCTACGAGCAGTACTTC; CDR3: CASSFWKREPYEQYF
J: TRBJ1-4; V: TRBV28; D: .; size: few; DNA: TGTGCCAGCACCCCTCGGAGGGATGTCGGTGAAAAACTGTTTTTT; CDR3: CASTPRRDVGEKLFF
J: TRBJ2-3; V: TRBV6-1; D: .; size: .; DNA: TGTGCCAGCAGTGAGCGGGAAATAGATACGCAGTATTTT; CDR3: CASSEREIDTQYF
J: TRBJ1-2; V: TRBV14; D: .; size: .; DNA: TGTGCCAGCAGACAGACAGTCTATGGCTACACCTTC; CDR3: CASRQTVYGYTF
J: TRBJ2-1; V: TRBV18; D: TRBD2; size: .; DNA: TGTGCCAGCTCACCACCTATGCGAGCGGGAGTCAATGAGCAGTTCTTC; CDR3: CASSPPMRAGVNEQFF
J: TRBJ2-6; V: TRBV4-1; D: .; size: few; DNA: TGCGCCAGCAGCCTATATTGGAAATCTGGGGCCAACGTCCTGACTTTC; CDR3: CASSLYWKSGANVLTF
J: TRBJ2-7; V: TRBV5-6; D: TRBD1; size: .; DNA: TGTGCCAGCAGCTCAGGGACAGGGAACGAGCAGTACTTC; CDR3: CASSSGTGNEQYF
J: TRBJ2-2; V: TRBV7-2; D: .; size: .; DNA: TGTGCCAGCAGCTTACGTGGGCAACTCGGCGGGGAGCTGTTTTTT; CDR3: CASSLRGQLGGELFF
J: TRBJ1-2; V: TRBV11-2; D: .; size: .; DNA: TGTGCCAGCAGCTTTGAGGCTGGGGGGGCCCGAGGCTACACCTTC; CDR3: CASSFEAGGARGYTF
J: TRBJ2-7; V: TRBV5-1; D: .; size: .; DNA: TGCGCCAGCAGCGGAGTAGTAAATTCCTACGAGCAGTACTTC; CDR3: CASSGVVNSYEQYF
J: TRBJ2-5; V: TRBV5-1; D: .; size: .; DNA: TGCGCCAGCAGCTTGGGTACCCGATATGGGGTGGAGGGCCGACTAGAGACCCAGTACTTC; CDR3: CASSLGTRYGVEGRLETQYF
J: TRBJ1-1; V: TRBV6-1; D: .; size: .; DNA: TGTGCCAGCAGTGTGAATTCGGAGAGATTGAACACTGAAGCTTTCTTT; CDR3: CASSVNSERLNTEAFF
J: TRBJ2-2; V: TRBV7-2; D: .; size: .; DNA: TGTGCCAGCAGCTTATTTGCTACCGGGGAGCTGTTTTTT; CDR3: CASSLFATGELFF
J: TRBJ1-5; V: TRBV6-4; D: .; size: .; DNA: TGTGCCAGCAGTGACCGACCTTTTAGGGACCCCCAGCATTTT; CDR3: CASSDRPFRDPQHF
J: TRBJ1-1; V: TRBV7-9; D: .; size: .; DNA: TGTGCCAGCACTTGGATCGCGAACACTGAAGCTTTCTTT; CDR3: CASTWIANTEAFF
J: TRBJ1-3; V: TRBV5-1; D: .; size: .; DNA: TGCGCCAGCAGCTTTGGGGACGGTGGAAACACCATATATTTT; CDR3: CASSFGDGGNTIYF
J: TRBJ2-5; V: TRBV5-6; D: TRBD1; size: .; DNA: TGTGCCAGCAGCACCGACAGGGTCGAGACCCAGTACTTC; CDR3: CASSTDRVETQYF
J: TRBJ2-7; V: TRBV9; D: .; size: .; DNA: TGTGCCAGCAGCGTAAGTGTAGGGGACACCTACGAGCAGTACTTC; CDR3: CASSVSVGDTYEQYF
J: TRBJ2-1; V: TRBV6-6; D: TRBD2; size: once; DNA: TGTGCCAGCAGACGACTAGCGGGAGGCTACAATGAGCAGTTCTTC; CDR3: CASRRLAGGYNEQFF
J: TRBJ1-1; V: TRBV19; D: TRBD1; size: few; DNA: TGTGCCAGCAATACAGGGGGCACTGAAGCTTTCTTT; CDR3: CASNTGGTEAFF
J: TRBJ2-1; V: TRBV28; D: .; size: .; DNA: TGTGCCAGCAATAAGGCAGGAAACAATGAGCAGTTCTTC; CDR3: CASNKAGNNEQFF
J: TRBJ2-4; V: TRBV2; D: TRBD1; size: .; DNA: TGTGCCAGCAAGATTAGACAGGGTAATCAGTACTTC; CDR3: CASKIRQGNQYF
J: TRBJ2-7; V: TRBV9; D: .; size: .; DNA: TGTGCCAGCAGCGGCACTAGTACCCCGTCCTACGAGCAGTACTTC; CDR3: CASSGTSTPSYEQYF
J: TRBJ2-5; V: TRBV29-1; D: TRBD2; size: .; DNA: TGCAGCGTTGAAGAGTGGACTAGCGGGAGAAGAGAGACCCAGTACTTC; CDR3: CSVEEWTSGRRETQYF
J: TRBJ2-3; V: TRBV27; D: TRBD2; size: .; DNA: TGTGCCAGCAGTTTCCGGACTAGCGGGAGTTCGCAGTATTTT; CDR3: CASSFRTSGSSQYF
J: TRBJ1-3; V: TRBV7-8; D: .; size: .; DNA: TGTGCCAGCATTAGCTCTGGAAACACCATATATTTT; CDR3: CASISSGNTIYF
J: TRBJ1-2; V: TRBV2; D: .; size: .; DNA: TGTGCCAGCAGTGAGGCTGGACGTTCAGGCTACACCTTC; CDR3: CASSEAGRSGYTF
J: TRBJ2-7; V: TRBV19; D: TRBD2; size: .; DNA: TGTGCCAGTAGTATATCCCTTACGGGAGGTCGTAACGAGCAGTACTTC; CDR3: CASSISLTGGRNEQYF
J: TRBJ2-1; V: TRBV21-1; D: .; size: medium-sized; DNA: TGTGCCAGCAGCAAAGGAAGACTCTCCATCTACAATGAGCAGTTCTTC; CDR3: CASSKGRLSIYNEQFF
J: TRBJ1-3; V: TRBV15; D: .; size: .; DNA: TGTGCCACCAGCATAGACATTGCAGGTGGCTCTGGAAACACCATATATTTT; CDR3: CATSIDIAGGSGNTIYF
J: TRBJ2-1; V: TRBV28; D: .; size: .; DNA: TGTGCCAGCCCCGTTTTCCAGGTCCCCTACAATGAGCAGTTCTTC; CDR3: CASPVFQVPYNEQFF
J: TRBJ2-7; V: TRBV7-2; D: .; size: .; DNA: TGTGCCAGCAGCCCCGAGGTCCAGGGCCCCTACGAGCAGTACTTC; CDR3: CASSPEVQGPYEQYF